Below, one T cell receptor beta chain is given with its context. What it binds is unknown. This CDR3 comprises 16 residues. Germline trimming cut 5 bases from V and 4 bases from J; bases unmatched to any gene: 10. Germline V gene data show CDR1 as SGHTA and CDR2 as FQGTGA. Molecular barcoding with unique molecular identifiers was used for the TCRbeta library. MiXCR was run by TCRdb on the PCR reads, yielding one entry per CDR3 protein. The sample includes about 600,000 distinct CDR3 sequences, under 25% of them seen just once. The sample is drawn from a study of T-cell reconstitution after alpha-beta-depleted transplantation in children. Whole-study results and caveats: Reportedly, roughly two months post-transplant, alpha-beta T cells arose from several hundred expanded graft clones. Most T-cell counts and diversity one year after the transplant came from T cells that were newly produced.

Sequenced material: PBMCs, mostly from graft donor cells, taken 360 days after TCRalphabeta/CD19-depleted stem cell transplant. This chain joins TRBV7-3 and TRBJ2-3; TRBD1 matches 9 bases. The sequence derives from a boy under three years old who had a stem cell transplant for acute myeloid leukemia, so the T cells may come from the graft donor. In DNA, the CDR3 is TGTGCCAGCAGCAAAACCTACACAGGGGGCGCAGATACGCAGTATTTT. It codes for CASSKTYTGGADTQYF.